This passage covers 18 T cell receptor beta chains from one sample sequenced in a study of control samples from healthy donors and cancer patients. Assay: immunoSEQ multiplex PCR; the TCRdb copy retains only in-frame clones and omits some. This sample has about 69,000 clones, with roughly 80% found just once. The sequencing sample was made of PBMCs. These receptors were obtained from a woman aged 45-59 years with lung cancer.

This sequence joins TRBV5-1 and TRBJ2-5, with TRBD2 matching over 9 bases. The CDR3 spans 15 residues. Per germline, CDR1 SGHRS and CDR2 YFSETQ. J lost 4 bases, V lost 5 bases, and 9 bases had no gene match. The CDR3 spells CASSSEAGGRETQYF. The CDR3 nucleotides read TGCGCCAGCAGTTCAGAAGCGGGGGGACGAGAGACCCAGTACTTC.

The chain is built from TRBV7-9 and TRBJ1-3, with unresolved D. Trimming pared 1 base from V and 0 bases from J, leaving 10 bases between. CDR3 length: 16 residues. CDR1 SEHNR and CDR2 FQNEAQ come from the germline V gene (reference sequence). The CDR3 DNA is TGTGCCAGCAGCTTAGAGGGCGGCCTCTCTGGAAACACCATATATTTT. Amino acids: CASSLEGGLSGNTIYF.

The chain couples TRBV18 to TRBJ1-5; D possibly corresponds to TRBD1 (5 bases). The germline V gene encodes CDR1 KGHSH and CDR2 LQKENI. Trimming left V 4 bases short and J 6 bases short, with 16 bases between. The CDR3 contains 15 residues. CDR3 in DNA: TGTGCCAGCTCACTGCAACGGGGGGATAGTCAGCCCCAGCATTTT. Its translation: CASSLQRGDSQPQHF.

This chain joins TRBV10-3 and TRBJ1-1, with 8 bases matching TRBD1. The CDR3 is 15 residues long. CDR1 and CDR2 from the germline V gene are ENHRY and SYGVKD. With 5 bases clipped from V and 1 base from J, the junction kept 6 bases outside the gene matches. DNA for the CDR3: TGTGCCATCAGTTTGCAGGGGGCAGGGAACACTGAAGCTTTCTTT. Amino acids: CAISLQGAGNTEAFF.

The chain couples TRBV7-2 to TRBJ1-2; D is undetermined. Germline CDR1 SGHTA, CDR2 FQGNSA. CDR3 length: 14 residues. V was pared by 1 base and J by 2 bases, with 8 bases between. The CDR3 sequence: CASSLVAENYGYTF. The CDR3, as DNA: TGTGCCAGCAGCTTAGTGGCTGAGAACTATGGCTACACCTTC. Full variable domain (missing parts from reference TRBV7-2 and TRBJ1-2): GAGVSQSPSNKVTEKGKDVELRCDPISGHTALYWYRQSLGQGLEFLIYFQGNSAPDKSGLPSDRFSAERTGGSVSTLTIQRTQQEDSAVYLCASSLVAENYGYTFGSGTRLTVV.

This clone appeared a single time. The V gene is TRBV6-2 or TRBV6-3, the J gene TRBJ1-1; D unclear. Germline CDR1 and CDR2: MNHEY and SVGEGT. CDR3 length equals 14 residues. Trimming took off 2 bases at V and 0 bases at J, with 7 bases between the two ends. The CDR3 reads CASSYGLLNTEAFF. CDR3 bases: TGTGCCAGCAGTTACGGGCTTTTGAACACTGAAGCTTTCTTT.

V and J are TRBV4-2 and TRBJ2-1; TRBD2 aligns across 7 bases. The junction had 2 bases not matched to a gene; V was cut back by 0 bases and J by 0 bases. CDR3 length: 16 residues. Germline V gene sequence: CDR1 LGHNA, CDR2 YNFKEQ. The CDR3 nucleotides are TGTGCCAGCAGCCAAGAATGGGGGGGCTCCTACAATGAGCAGTTCTTC. Protein product: CASSQEWGGSYNEQFF.

The V gene is TRBV19, the J gene TRBJ1-2, with D tentatively TRBD1 (5 bases). This CDR3 contains 14 residues. Trimming shortened V by 7 bases and J by 2 bases, and 14 bases separated the two germline ends. Looked up from germline, CDR1 is LNHDA and CDR2 is SQIVND (reference sequence). The CDR3 DNA reads as TGTGCCAGTACCCTGACGAGGGGAAACTATGGCTACACCTTC. It translates to CASTLTRGNYGYTF. The full variable domain, its missing parts supplied by reference TRBV19 and TRBJ1-2, is DGGITQSPKYLFRKEGQNVTLSCEQNLNHDAMYWYRQDPGQGLRLIYYSQIVNDFQKGDIAEGYSVSREKKESFPLTVTSAQKNPTAFYLCASTLTRGNYGYTFGSGTRLTVV.

This sequence joins TRBV5-1 and TRBJ1-2, with TRBD1 matching over 8 bases. Germline V gene data show CDR1 as SGHRS and CDR2 as YFSETQ. V lost 0 bases and J lost 3; bases outside the gene matches: 4. CDR3 length: 15 amino acids. CDR3 protein: CASSLVTGADYGYTF. CDR3 sequence (DNA): TGCGCCAGCAGCTTGGTGACAGGGGCGGACTATGGCTACACCTTC.

This rearrangement joins TRBV27 to TRBJ2-5; 8 bases match TRBD1. There are 16 residues in the CDR3. Germline assignment: CDR1 MNHEY and CDR2 SMNVEV (reference sequence). V shed 5 bases and J 5 bases; nucleotides not matched to a gene: 13. This chain's CDR3 is CASSLPPDRDHETQYF. The CDR3 DNA is TGTGCCAGCAGTCTTCCCCCGGACAGGGATCATGAGACCCAGTACTTC.

This clone occurred once. An end of the junction does not agree with germline; a read error may underlie this. The chain combines TRBV7-8 with TRBJ1-2; D gene uncertain. CDR3 length equals 11 residues. Germline CDR1 reads SGHVS; CDR2 reads FQNEAQ. The CDR3 region is CASSPVVRGPF. CDR3 nucleotides: TGTGCCAGCAGCCCAGTAGTTCGCGGACCTTTC.

This rearrangement joins TRBV6-5 to TRBJ1-2; TRBD1 agrees at 8 bases. CDR1 MNHEY and CDR2 SVGAGI come from the germline V gene. V lost 5 bases, J lost 4 bases, and 3 bases stayed unmatched. The CDR3 consists of 13 residues. The chain's CDR3 is CASSTTGGYGYTF. Here the CDR3 DNA reads TGTGCCAGCAGTACAACAGGGGGCTATGGCTACACCTTC.

V gene TRBV24-1 combines with J gene TRBJ1-1; D uncertain. Trimming took 6 bases from V and 4 from J, leaving 5 bases between them. Germline lookup yields CDR1 KGHDR and CDR2 SFDVKD. The CDR3 length is 11 residues. CDR3 DNA sequence: TGTGCCACCAGTTCGGCCACTGAAGCTTTCTTT. Amino acids: CATSSATEAFF.

Here the CDR3 reads CATSGLRTAGSNYGYTF. CDR3 sequence (DNA): TGTGCCACCAGCGGTTTGCGGACAGCAGGATCTAACTATGGCTACACCTTC. This rearrangement joins TRBV15 to TRBJ1-2; tentatively, D is TRBD1 (6 bases). CDR1 is LNHNV and CDR2 is YYDKDF in the germline V gene (reference sequence). This CDR3 spans 17 amino acids. V dropped 5 bases and J dropped 0 bases, with 19 bases sitting between them.

In nucleotides, the CDR3 is TGTGCCACCAGCATGGGGTACAATGAGCAGTTCTTC. Residues: CATSMGYNEQFF. This sequence joins TRBV15 and TRBJ2-1; D is undetermined. The CDR3 is 12 amino acids. CDR1 and CDR2 from the germline V gene are LNHNV and YYDKDF (reference sequence). V was shortened by 4 bases and J by 4 bases, with 5 bases between the two germline ends.

This clone has more than one count but fewer than ten. At one boundary the junction diverges from the germline segment, which might be a read error. V and J are TRBV4-1 and TRBJ2-7; D is unclear. CDR3 length: 13 residues. CDR1 and CDR2 (germline): MGHRA, YSYEKL. This CDR3 reads CASSPTRTDDQYF. CDR3 nucleotides: TGCGCCAGCAGCCCGACGCGGACGGACGACCAGTACTTC.

V is TRBV14 and J is TRBJ1-4, with TRBD1 as a possible D gene (5 bases). The germline V gene encodes CDR1 SGHDN and CDR2 FVKESK. The V end lost 1 base, the J end lost 7 bases, and 16 bases lay between the germline ends. This CDR3 contains 16 residues. The DNA of the CDR3 is TGTGCCAGCAGCCAAGTGCAGGGTGGACTGACTGAAAAACTGTTTTTT. As protein: CASSQVQGGLTEKLFF.

This rearrangement joins TRBV3-1 (or the pseudogene TRBV3-2) to TRBJ1-1; D gene uncertain. CDR1 and CDR2 from the germline V gene are LGHDT and YNNKEL (reference sequence). V lost 1 base and J 4 bases, leaving 13 bases between the germline ends. This CDR3 comprises 15 residues. The CDR3 DNA follows: TGTGCCAGCAGCCAAGGTGGACCCCGGAGCACTGAAGCTTTCTTT. It is translated as CASSQGGPRSTEAFF.